The 25 T cell receptor beta chains below all came from one sample that was sequenced in a study of T cell responses to AZD1222 COVID-19 vaccine. Data came from immunoSEQ multiplex PCR; TCRdb stores just in-frame clones and leaves some out. The table shows 250,000 to 300,000 clones, with about 94% occurring only once. The source material was peripheral blood, sampled 28 days after the second AZD1222 dose. These receptors were obtained from an adult who received the AZD1222 COVID-19 vaccine.

The V and J genes are TRBV5-1 and TRBJ1-1, with no clear D. CDR1 and CDR2 from the germline V gene are SGHRS and YFSETQ. V lost 4 bases and J lost 1, with 11 bases in between. The CDR3 spans 14 residues. CDR3 sequence reads: CASSKESQNTEAFF. DNA of the CDR3: TGCGCCAGCAGCAAAGAATCTCAGAACACTGAAGCTTTCTTT.

This sequence joins TRBV10-3 and TRBJ2-5; D is perhaps TRBD2 (5 bases). The V and J ends lost 2 bases and 7 bases respectively, with 5 bases between them. Germline CDR1 and CDR2: ENHRY and SYGVKD. The CDR3 consists of 11 residues. The CDR3 coding sequence is TGTGCCATCAGTGAGGCGGGGACCCAGTACTTC. Encoded protein: CAISEAGTQYF.

The V gene is TRBV2, the J gene TRBJ1-1; D is ambiguous. The V gene's germline CDR1 is SNHLY and CDR2 FYNNEI. CDR3 length: 13 residues. Trimming left V 2 bases short and J 2 bases short, with 6 bases between. Here the CDR3 reads CASSERVNTEAFF. CDR3 in DNA: TGTGCCAGCAGTGAAAGGGTCAACACTGAAGCTTTCTTT.

As to this clone: Distinct nucleotide sequences in the sample also encode this CDR3. The genes are TRBV18 and TRBJ2-2; 8 bases line up with TRBD1. The CDR3 is 14 residues long. J was trimmed by 1 base and V by 6 bases; bases with no gene match: 1. Per germline, CDR1 KGHSH and CDR2 LQKENI. This CDR3 reads CASSGQGNTGELFF. The CDR3 DNA sequence: TGTGCCAGCTCTGGACAGGGGAACACCGGGGAGCTGTTTTTT.

DNA for the CDR3: TGTGCCAGCATGACTAGCGGGTCCTACGAGCAGTACTTC. This translates into CASMTSGSYEQYF. The chain joins TRBV2 to TRBJ2-7; TRBD2 matches at 10 bases. V gave up 7 bases and J gave up 1 base; unmatched junction bases: 1. Germline CDR1 is SNHLY and CDR2 is FYNNEI. This CDR3 region has 13 residues.

V is TRBV7-2 and J is TRBJ1-2; 9 bases match TRBD1. Per germline, CDR1 SGHTA and CDR2 FQGNSA. The CDR3 has 14 amino acids. J lost 4 bases, V lost 5 bases, and 5 bases had no gene match. The CDR3: CASSATGGGYGYTF. In nucleotides, the CDR3 is TGTGCCAGCAGCGCAACAGGGGGCGGCTATGGCTACACCTTC.

The chain has TRBV6-1 and TRBJ2-3; unclear D gene. CDR3 length equals 12 residues. CDR1 is MNHNS and CDR2 is SASEGT in the germline V gene. Trimming cost V 1 base and J 4 bases, with 3 bases left between them. CDR3 sequence: CASSEVADTQYF. In DNA form, the CDR3 reads TGTGCCAGCAGTGAAGTAGCAGATACGCAGTATTTT.

The chain couples TRBV6-5 to TRBJ1-5; D is uncertain. Between the trimmed V and J ends, which lost 3 bases and 5 bases, there was a span of 8 bases. CDR3 length equals 13 residues. CDR1 is MNHEY, CDR2 SVGAGI, per germline. CDR3 nucleotides: TGTGCCAGCAGTTATTCGAACCATCAGCCCCAGCATTTT. Its translation: CASSYSNHQPQHF.

On this clone itself: In the same sample, other DNA sequences code for this CDR3. This chain links TRBV30 with TRBJ1-5; D possibly corresponds to TRBD1 (6 bases). V lost 0 bases and J 7 bases, leaving 10 bases between the germline ends. CDR1 and CDR2 from the germline V gene are GTSNPN and SVGIG (reference sequence). The CDR3 runs 13 residues. CDR3 amino acids: CAWSVQGEQPQHF. The CDR3 DNA follows: TGTGCCTGGAGTGTACAGGGAGAGCAGCCCCAGCATTTT. The variable domain in full, completed from reference TRBV30 and TRBJ1-5, reads SQTIHQWPATLVQPVGSPLSLECTVEGTSNPNLYWYRQAAGRGLQLLFYSVGIGQISSEVPQNLSASRPQDRQFILSSKKLLLSDSGFYLCAWSVQGEQPQHFGDGTRLSIL.

V is TRBV13 and J is TRBJ2-3, with 14 bases aligning to TRBD2. The CDR3 has 20 residues. The germline gives CDR1 PRHDT, CDR2 FYEKMQ (reference sequence). J lost 5 bases, V lost 5 bases, and 18 bases had no gene match. In DNA, the CDR3 is TGTGCCAGCAGCCCGAACCCCTTGGGACTAGCGGGGGAGGGTGGAGATACGCAGTATTTT. It codes for CASSPNPLGLAGEGGDTQYF. Full variable domain (rest looked up from reference TRBV13 and TRBJ2-3): AAGVIQSPRHLIKEKRETATLKCYPIPRHDTVYWYQQGPGQDPQFLISFYEKMQSDKGSIPDRFSAQQFSDYHSELNMSSLELGDSALYFCASSPNPLGLAGEGGDTQYFGPGTRLTVL.

V and J are TRBV29-1 and TRBJ2-1, with a weak D call TRBD2 (6 bases). Germline CDR1 and CDR2: SQVTM and ANQGSEA. The CDR3 contains 16 residues. Trimming pared 4 bases from V and 0 bases from J, leaving 16 bases between. CDR3 amino acids: CSVGVGGPSSYNEQFF. The CDR3 DNA sequence: TGCAGCGTTGGCGTGGGAGGCCCGAGCTCCTACAATGAGCAGTTCTTC.

The CDR3: CAISESRGEQYF. The CDR3 nucleotides are TGTGCCATCAGTGAGTCGAGAGGCGAGCAGTACTTC. This chain uses TRBV10-3 with TRBJ2-7; no definite D call. Per the germline V gene, CDR1 is ENHRY and CDR2 is SYGVKD. With 0 bases removed from V and 6 bases from J, the gap between germline ends came to 6 bases. The CDR3 is 12 residues long.

The V call is TRBV7-3, the J call TRBJ2-3; 10 nucleotides align to TRBD2. This CDR3 contains 18 residues. CDR1 is SGHTA and CDR2 is FQGTGA in the germline V gene. V shed 5 bases, J shed 2 bases, and the junction held 13 bases outside the gene matches. In DNA, the CDR3 is TGTGCCAGCAGCCTCGGACTAAGCGGGAGGGGCGTCACAGATACGCAGTATTTT. Protein: CASSLGLSGRGVTDTQYF.

The chain employs TRBV7-9 and TRBJ2-1; D is uncertain. V shed 2 bases and J shed 5 bases, with 4 bases lying between them. Germline values: CDR1 SEHNR, CDR2 FQNEAQ (reference sequence). There are 12 residues in the CDR3. CDR3: CASSLRHNEQFF. Here the CDR3 DNA reads TGTGCCAGCAGCTTAAGGCACAATGAGCAGTTCTTC.

The chain employs TRBV5-5 and TRBJ2-2; D gene uncertain. This CDR3 has 16 residues. V was trimmed by 0 bases and J by 4 bases, leaving 13 bases between them. Germline CDR1 and CDR2: SGHKS and YYEKEE (reference sequence). The CDR3: CASSLATAQSTGELFF. In DNA form, the CDR3 reads TGTGCCAGCAGCTTGGCCACTGCACAGTCCACCGGGGAGCTGTTTTTT.

The rearrangement links TRBV11-2 to TRBJ2-1; 7 bases are shared with TRBD2. V trimming: 4 bases; J trimming: 1 base; junction bases outside the gene matches: 4. CDR1 is SGHAT and CDR2 is FQNNGV in the germline V gene. This CDR3 is 15 amino acids long. The CDR3 spells CASSSGLDSYNEQFF. Here the CDR3 DNA reads TGTGCCAGCAGCTCAGGACTAGATTCCTACAATGAGCAGTTCTTC.

The chain uses TRBV4-2 and TRBJ2-7, with D tentatively TRBD1 (6 bases). The V end lost 1 base, the J end lost 7 bases, and 11 bases lay between the germline ends. Germline lookup yields CDR1 LGHNA and CDR2 YNFKEQ. The CDR3 runs to 13 residues. DNA of the CDR3: TGTGCCAGCAGCCAAGTGGGGGCTAAAGAGCAGTACTTC. It yields the protein CASSQVGAKEQYF.

This chain connects TRBV27 to TRBJ1-6; 8 bases agree with TRBD1. CDR3 length: 14 residues. The germline CDR1 and CDR2 sequences are MNHEY and SMNVEV (reference sequence). The trim removed 3 bases at V and 12 bases at J, leaving 7 bases unmatched. This CDR3 is CASSLGTGFLPLHF. The CDR3 DNA reads as TGTGCCAGCAGTTTGGGGACAGGTTTTTTACCCCTCCACTTT.

Here the CDR3 DNA reads TGCAGCGTTGACAAGTCCGGGGAGGGGAACTATGGCTACACCTTC. Residues: CSVDKSGEGNYGYTF. The gene calls are TRBV29-1 and TRBJ1-2; the D gene is possibly TRBD1 (5 bases). Germline CDR1 and CDR2: SQVTM and ANQGSEA. The CDR3 runs to 15 residues. V was shortened by 3 bases and J by 2 bases, with 16 bases between the two germline ends.

This chain uses TRBV27 with TRBJ2-7; the D gene is possibly TRBD1 (5 bases). Germline lookup yields CDR1 MNHEY and CDR2 SMNVEV (reference sequence). The V end was cut by 5 bases, the J end by 0 bases, with 20 bases between. The CDR3 contains 17 residues. This CDR3 reads CASSPSPAGPSSYEQYF. The CDR3 nucleotides are TGTGCCAGCAGTCCATCCCCCGCAGGGCCCTCCTCCTACGAGCAGTACTTC.

The chain has TRBV3-1 (or the pseudogene TRBV3-2) and TRBJ1-2, with D possibly matching TRBD1 (6 bases). V was shortened by 4 bases and J by 8 bases, with 20 bases between the two germline ends. The CDR3 is made up of 15 amino acids. From germline, CDR1 is LGHDT and CDR2 YNNKEL (reference sequence). The CDR3 DNA sequence: TGTGCCAGCAGCCCAGACAGCGGGGGCCCCGTAGGCTACACCTTC. Protein sequence: CASSPDSGGPVGYTF.

The CDR3 bases are TGCGCCAGCAGCCAAGATCCGGGGGCGAAGACCTACGAGCAGTACTTC. It is translated as CASSQDPGAKTYEQYF. The rearrangement joins TRBV4-1 to TRBJ2-7, with D possibly called TRBD1 or TRBD2 (6 bases each). This CDR3 region has 16 residues. CDR1 MGHRA and CDR2 YSYEKL come from the germline V gene. V dropped 0 bases and J dropped 2 bases, with 14 bases sitting between them.

CDR3 in amino acids: CASSPPGVQPQHF. CDR3 sequence (DNA): TGTGCCAGCAGTCCCCCGGGGGTACAGCCCCAGCATTTT. This rearrangement joins TRBV28 to TRBJ1-5; a weak D match, TRBD1 (5 bases). Trimming took 5 bases from V and 7 from J, leaving 12 bases between them. The CDR3 spans 13 residues. The germline CDR1 and CDR2 sequences are MDHEN and SYDVKM.

This clone was recorded only once. This chain joins TRBV25-1 and TRBJ2-7; 9 bases match TRBD1. Trimming took 3 bases from V and 6 from J; bases not matched to a gene: 9. CDR1 MGHDK and CDR2 SYGVNS come from the germline V gene. The CDR3 has 15 amino acids. The CDR3 loop is CASSDGGTGPVEQYF. In DNA form, the CDR3 reads TGTGCCAGCAGTGACGGCGGGACAGGGCCTGTCGAGCAGTACTTC.

V is TRBV15 and J is TRBJ2-7; weak D call: TRBD1 (6 bases). CDR3 size: 17 residues. Looked up from germline, CDR1 is LNHNV and CDR2 is YYDKDF (reference sequence). V lost 0 bases, J lost 1 base, and 16 bases lay in between. CDR3 residues: CATSRDLKAGASYEQYF. For the CDR3, the DNA is TGTGCCACCAGCAGAGATCTCAAGGCAGGGGCGTCCTACGAGCAGTACTTC.